This is a list of T cell receptor beta chains from one sample in a study of T-cell memory formation after mild COVID-19. TCRdb recomputed calls from the 5' RACE reads with MiXCR, one row per CDR3 protein. Here the sample spans 200,000 to 250,000 distinct CDR3 sequences, over 9.5% being singletons. Material for sequencing was PBMCs or a T cell subset sorted from them (not recorded which). The receptors were sampled from a man younger than 35 who had mild COVID-19 (a few samples of this study predate the infection). Cell type and time point are not known. Both conserved end residues are part of each CDR3. D genes are given only for firm matches. The size field is filled for only some rows; it gives once, few, many or a size class.

TGTGCCAGCAGCTGGAGTACCTCCTACGAGCAGTACTTC	CASSWSTSYEQYF	NA	TRBV7-9	TRBJ2-7	NA
TGTGCCAGCAGTTATTGGGGGACAGCCGGAGAGACCCAGTACTTC	CASSYWGTAGETQYF	TRBD1	TRBV6-2/TRBV6-3	TRBJ2-5	few
TGTGCCAGCAGAATAGTGGGGGGGCCGGGTGAGCAGTTCTTC	CASRIVGGPGEQFF	NA	TRBV6-6	TRBJ2-1	NA
TGCGCCAGCAGCTTGGGTACAGGGGAAGGCTTGGTGCAGTACTTC	CASSLGTGEGLVQYF	TRBD1	TRBV5-1	TRBJ2-7	NA
TGCGCCAGCAGCCGAAAACCGACCGGGCCCTCGGGCACTGAAGCTTTCTTT	CASSRKPTGPSGTEAFF	NA	TRBV4-3	TRBJ1-1	NA
TGTGCCAGCAGTGAAGTGGGGGGACCCGGCGATACGCAGTATTTT	CASSEVGGPGDTQYF	NA	TRBV6-1	TRBJ2-3	few
TGCAGTGCTAGAGATATGCGGGGGGGCGAGACCCAGTACTTC	CSARDMRGGETQYF	TRBD2	TRBV20-1	TRBJ2-5	few
TGTGCCAGCAGCTGGAGGACCACCCAAGAGACCCAGTACTTC	CASSWRTTQETQYF	NA	TRBV11-2	TRBJ2-5	many
TGTGCCATCAGTGCCGGACCAGGGGGTACAGATACGCAGTATTTT	CAISAGPGGTDTQYF	TRBD1	TRBV10-3	TRBJ2-3	NA
TGTGCCAGCTCACCACCGGGGGACAGTCCTAATTCACCCCTCCACTTT	CASSPPGDSPNSPLHF	TRBD1	TRBV18	TRBJ1-6	few
TGTGCCAGCAGTTCGTTAACTGAAGCTTTCTTT	CASSSLTEAFF	NA	TRBV28	TRBJ1-1	NA
TGTGCCAGTAGACCCTATCGGCTAGCGGGGGGGCCCTTCGACACAGATACGCAGTATTTT	CASRPYRLAGGPFDTDTQYF	TRBD2	TRBV19	TRBJ2-3	few
TGCGCCAGCAGCTTGGATCCCGGGCGGAACACCGGGGAGCTGTTTTTT	CASSLDPGRNTGELFF	NA	TRBV5-1	TRBJ2-2	few
TGTGCCAGCAGTTTAACGGGGCAGTTTGGCTACACCTTC	CASSLTGQFGYTF	NA	TRBV12-3/TRBV12-4	TRBJ1-2	NA
TGTGCCAGCAGCCTGGGTAGCGGTTCAGGGACAGATACGCAGTATTTT	CASSLGSGSGTDTQYF	NA	TRBV7-9	TRBJ2-3	NA
TGTGCCAGCAGTGAAAGGGTAGCGGGTACCGGGGAGCTGTTTTTT	CASSERVAGTGELFF	TRBD2	TRBV2	TRBJ2-2	NA
TGCGCCAGCAGCTTTGCGTCAGGGCTCAATGAGCAGTTCTTC	CASSFASGLNEQFF	NA	TRBV5-1	TRBJ2-1	many
TGCAGTGCTAGGGAAGGGGGCGCATATCAGCCCCAGCATTTT	CSAREGGAYQPQHF	TRBD1	TRBV20-1	TRBJ1-5	few
TGTGCCAGTCGGACTAGCGGGTCGAACACCGGGGAGCTGTTTTTT	CASRTSGSNTGELFF	TRBD2	TRBV7-2	TRBJ2-2	many
TGTGCCAGCAGTTATAGTGTTGGGACAGGGATAAACACTGAAGCTTTCTTT	CASSYSVGTGINTEAFF	TRBD1	TRBV6-5	TRBJ1-1	NA
TGTGCCAGCAGCCAGGACCGAAATAGCGGGGGGGCAAAGACCCAGTACTTC	CASSQDRNSGGAKTQYF	TRBD2	TRBV4-2	TRBJ2-5	many
TGTGCCAGCAGCTCAATCCGGGGACCTTTCACAGATACGCAGTATTTT	CASSSIRGPFTDTQYF	NA	TRBV11-2	TRBJ2-3	many
TGTGCCAGCTCACCCTCCGGAGGGAACATTCAGTACTTC	CASSPSGGNIQYF	NA	TRBV18	TRBJ2-4	few
TGTGCCAGCACCACCGCCTCGGACAATGAGCAGTTCTTC	CASTTASDNEQFF	NA	TRBV2	TRBJ2-1	NA
TGTGCCAGCTCCCCTCGCTACACCATATATTTT	CASSPRYTIYF	NA	TRBV12-3/TRBV12-4	TRBJ1-3	few
TGTGCCAGCAGCGATGACAAATTCGCTGGCACTGAAGCTTTCTTT	CASSDDKFAGTEAFF	NA	TRBV7-9	TRBJ1-1	NA
TGCGCCAGCAGCTTTGGTGGCACAGGGACCTCCTACGAGCAGTACTTC	CASSFGGTGTSYEQYF	NA	TRBV5-1	TRBJ2-7	NA
TGTGCCAGCAGCCGGACAGAAAACATTCAGTACTTC	CASSRTENIQYF	NA	TRBV12-3/TRBV12-4	TRBJ2-4	NA
TGTGCCAGCAGCTCGACCCCCCGGGACAGGGGGCCAGATGGCTACACCTTC	CASSSTPRDRGPDGYTF	TRBD1	TRBV7-8	TRBJ1-2	few
TGTGCCAGCAGCCCCGACAGGGTTTCACCCCTCCACTTT	CASSPDRVSPLHF	TRBD1	TRBV7-2	TRBJ1-6	few
TGTGCCAGCAGCTTCATGGGCGGGGAGCTGTTTTTT	CASSFMGGELFF	NA	TRBV13	TRBJ2-2	NA
TGCGCCAGCAGCTTAGCCCCGGGGGTAGAGAACACCGGGGAGCTGTTTTTT	CASSLAPGVENTGELFF	NA	TRBV5-1	TRBJ2-2	NA
TGTGCCAGCAGCCCTCAGGGGAACTTGAACACTGAAGCTTTCTTT	CASSPQGNLNTEAFF	NA	TRBV7-2	TRBJ1-1	few
TGCGCCAGCAGCCTAGGACAGGGGTGGAATGAGCAGTTCTTC	CASSLGQGWNEQFF	TRBD1	TRBV5-1	TRBJ2-1	NA
TGTGCCAGCAGCTTAGAGGGCCAAGAGACCCAGTACTTC	CASSLEGQETQYF	NA	TRBV5-1	TRBJ2-5	medium-sized
TGCAGCGTTGACAGGGCTGACACTGAAGCTTTCTTT	CSVDRADTEAFF	NA	TRBV29-1	TRBJ1-1	NA
TGTGCCGGGGGAAGGGCGCCGCTTGGAAACACCATATATTTT	CAGGRAPLGNTIYF	NA	TRBV12-3/TRBV12-4	TRBJ1-3	NA
TGCAGTGCTAGAGGCCCCACAGATACGCAGTATTTT	CSARGPTDTQYF	NA	TRBV20-1	TRBJ2-3	many
TGTGCCAGCAGTTTAAGTACAGGGGGAGATGAAAAACTGTTTTTT	CASSLSTGGDEKLFF	TRBD1	TRBV12-3/TRBV12-4	TRBJ1-4	many
TGTGCCAGCAGACCGAAGGGGCGACAATATGGCTACACCTTC	CASRPKGRQYGYTF	NA	TRBV7-2	TRBJ1-2	NA
TGTGCCAGCTCACCGGCTCCCGGGGAGCTGTTTTTT	CASSPAPGELFF	NA	TRBV18	TRBJ2-2	NA
TGTGCCAGCAGCCCCCCCGGGACTAGAGATACGCAGTATTTT	CASSPPGTRDTQYF	TRBD2	TRBV7-2	TRBJ2-3	many
TGCGCCAGCAGCCACGACCGTAGGGGCTATGGCTACACCTTC	CASSHDRRGYGYTF	NA	TRBV4-3	TRBJ1-2	few
TGTGCCAGCAGTTCCTCAGGGCTTGGAAACACCATATATTTT	CASSSSGLGNTIYF	NA	TRBV6-6	TRBJ1-3	NA
TGTGCCACCAGTGATTGGGGGGCCGGAACCGGGGAGCTGTTTTTT	CATSDWGAGTGELFF	NA	TRBV24-1	TRBJ2-2	NA
TGTGCCAGCTCACCCATAGGCCTTGGGAATTCACCCCTCCACTTT	CASSPIGLGNSPLHF	NA	TRBV18	TRBJ1-6	NA
TGCAGCGTTTCCCAGGGTGCAAGCTCCTACAATGAGCAGTTCTTC	CSVSQGASSYNEQFF	NA	TRBV29-1	TRBJ2-1	few
TGTGCTAGCAGCCCGAGCACAGGGACCGGGGAGCTGTTTTTT	CASSPSTGTGELFF	NA	TRBV7-7	TRBJ2-2	NA
TGTGCCAGCAGCGCGGAGCGGGGGCCTGGCACAGATACGCAGTATTTT	CASSAERGPGTDTQYF	TRBD2	TRBV9	TRBJ2-3	NA
TGTGCCAGCAGTTACCCACCTTTGGGTAGTATCCAGTACTTC	CASSYPPLGSIQYF	NA	TRBV6-2/TRBV6-3	TRBJ2-5	NA
TGTGCCAGCAGCTCGGACAGGAATTCCTACAATGAGCAGTTCTTC	CASSSDRNSYNEQFF	TRBD1	TRBV7-2	TRBJ2-1	few
TGTGCCAGCAGCTCACGGGTTCTCTCTGGGGCCAACGTCCTGACTTTC	CASSSRVLSGANVLTF	NA	TRBV7-2	TRBJ2-6	many
TGTGCCAGCACCCCACAAGGGGGAACTGAAGCTTTCTTT	CASTPQGGTEAFF	NA	TRBV7-6	TRBJ1-1	few
TGTGCCATCAGGAGTTCGGGGGGCGAGCAGTACTTC	CAIRSSGGEQYF	TRBD2	TRBV10-3	TRBJ2-7	few
TGTGCCAGCAGCTTAAATGCGGGGGACACCATATATTTT	CASSLNAGDTIYF	NA	TRBV7-2	TRBJ1-3	few